Sequencing of this T cell receptor beta chain was carried out in a study of T cells in localized non-small cell lung cancer. The CDR3 contains 12 residues. Germline assignment: CDR1 MNHEY and CDR2 SMNVEV (reference sequence). V shed 4 bases and J shed 10 bases, with 13 bases lying between them. The repertoire was sequenced with immunoSEQ multiplex PCR; TCRdb's copy has only in-frame clones and lacks some. The sample holds about 52,000 clones, around nine tenths seen once. The TCR comes from a female donor with stage II lung adenocarcinoma. The chain links TRBV27 to TRBJ1-1; D gene ambiguous. Sample: PBMCs, taken before any cancer treatment. CDR3 in amino acids: CASSSPGRGAFF. The CDR3 bases are TGTGCCAGCAGTTCTCCGGGCCGGGGAGCTTTCTTT.